The rows below give T cell receptor beta chains drawn from one sample of a study of blood T cell dynamics during melanoma immunotherapy. Here immunoSEQ multiplex PCR was the method, and the copy in TCRdb shows in-frame clones only, minus some. The profile shows tens of thousands of clones, roughly nine tenths of them singletons. The material was blood, obtained from a patient treated with checkpoint blockade. All receptors come from a human donor with melanoma. Each CDR3 is given with its conserved first and last residue. Each record gives: D gene, V gene, clone size, J gene, CDR3 DNA, CDR3 protein. D genes are given only for firm matches. Expanded clones get a size class; other rows say once, few or many, or leave the size out.

D: .; V: TRBV6-6; size: .; J: TRBJ2-1; DNA: TGTGCCAGCAGTTACGGGGGGTACTCGAGTGAGCAGTTCTTC; CDR3: CASSYGGYSSEQFF
D: TRBD1; V: TRBV6-6; size: once; J: TRBJ1-2; DNA: TGTGCCAGCAGTCTCGACAGGGTGGCCTATGGCTACACCTTC; CDR3: CASSLDRVAYGYTF
D: .; V: TRBV7-2; size: .; J: TRBJ1-2; DNA: TGTGCCAGCAGCCCCTATATAATGGACAGAATTCACTATGGCTACACCTTC; CDR3: CASSPYIMDRIHYGYTF
D: .; V: TRBV5-1; size: .; J: TRBJ1-4; DNA: TGCGCCAGCAGCTTACTGGGGGATAATGAAAAACTGTTTTTT; CDR3: CASSLLGDNEKLFF
D: .; V: TRBV7-2; size: .; J: TRBJ2-1; DNA: TGTGCCAGCAGCCCACTGGTCCCCGGGGGCAATGAGCAGTTCTTC; CDR3: CASSPLVPGGNEQFF
D: .; V: TRBV28; size: .; J: TRBJ1-1; DNA: TGTGCCAGCAGTTCATCCGGCGTATCGAACACTGAAGCTTTCTTT; CDR3: CASSSSGVSNTEAFF
D: .; V: TRBV29-1; size: .; J: TRBJ1-1; DNA: TGCAGCGTTCAGGAGGGCAGGAACACTGAAGCTTTCTTT; CDR3: CSVQEGRNTEAFF
D: TRBD2; V: TRBV7-9; size: .; J: TRBJ2-3; DNA: TGTGCCAGCACCTCATCGGGAGGAGCGGATACGCAGTATTTT; CDR3: CASTSSGGADTQYF
D: TRBD1; V: TRBV28; size: .; J: TRBJ2-1; DNA: TGTGCCTGCAGCAAGGGGGCAGATGATGAGCAGTTCTTC; CDR3: CACSKGADDEQFF
D: TRBD1; V: TRBV28; size: .; J: TRBJ1-1; DNA: TGTGCCAGCACCTCATCGACAGGGGCCACTGAAGCTTTCTTT; CDR3: CASTSSTGATEAFF
D: .; V: TRBV28; size: .; J: TRBJ1-5; DNA: TGTGCCAGCAATGGGGGTGGATTCGGCCAGCCCCAGCATTTT; CDR3: CASNGGGFGQPQHF
D: .; V: TRBV6-1; size: .; J: TRBJ1-1; DNA: TGTGCCAGCAGTGAATCGAGGAGAGCAGCTTTCTTT; CDR3: CASSESRRAAFF
D: .; V: TRBV11-2; size: .; J: TRBJ1-4; DNA: TGTGCCAGCAGCCAGGGTTTCCAAGGGGAAAAACTGTTTTTT; CDR3: CASSQGFQGEKLFF
D: TRBD2; V: TRBV4-1; size: .; J: TRBJ2-7; DNA: TGCGCCAGCAGCCAAGCGTTGTTGGGACTAGCGGGAGGTACCTACGAGCAGTACTTC; CDR3: CASSQALLGLAGGTYEQYF
D: .; V: TRBV29-1; size: .; J: TRBJ1-1; DNA: TGCAGCGTTGCCAACAGGGCTGGCACTGAAGCTTTCTTT; CDR3: CSVANRAGTEAFF
D: TRBD2; V: TRBV5-4; size: once; J: TRBJ2-7; DNA: TGTGCCAGCAGCTCTAGCGGGAGAAGCGTTTACGAGCAGTACTTC; CDR3: CASSSSGRSVYEQYF
D: .; V: TRBV6-6; size: .; J: TRBJ1-4; DNA: TGTGCCAGCTGGGGCGAAAAACTGTTTTTT; CDR3: CASWGEKLFF
D: .; V: TRBV9; size: .; J: TRBJ1-2; DNA: TGTGCCAGCAGCGTAGCTGTCTTCAGGGGAGCGGGCTACACCTTC; CDR3: CASSVAVFRGAGYTF
D: .; V: TRBV11-2; size: .; J: TRBJ2-1; DNA: TGTGCCAGCAGCTCCTACGGGCCAATGGACAATGAGCAGTTCTTC; CDR3: CASSSYGPMDNEQFF
D: .; V: TRBV7-9; size: .; J: TRBJ2-1; DNA: TGTGCCAGCAGAGGTGGGAGCAATGAGCAGTTCTTC; CDR3: CASRGGSNEQFF
D: .; V: TRBV5-1; size: .; J: TRBJ2-3; DNA: TGCGCCAGCAGCCCCCCGGACAGTGCCAGCACAGATACGCAGTATTTT; CDR3: CASSPPDSASTDTQYF
D: .; V: TRBV5-1; size: .; J: TRBJ1-4; DNA: TGCGCCAGCAGCTTGTGGGGAGGCCGGACCCCAACTAATGAAAAACTGTTTTTT; CDR3: CASSLWGGRTPTNEKLFF
D: TRBD1; V: TRBV7-9; size: .; J: TRBJ2-3; DNA: TGTGCCAGCAGCCTGGACAGGCAAGGGGGTACGCAGTATTTT; CDR3: CASSLDRQGGTQYF
D: .; V: TRBV5-5; size: .; J: TRBJ1-5; DNA: TGTGCCAGCAGCTTCACCGGCGGAAGCAATCAGCCCCAGCATTTT; CDR3: CASSFTGGSNQPQHF
D: .; V: TRBV9; size: .; J: TRBJ2-5; DNA: TGTGCCAGCAGCGTATCTGGCGGAGAAGAGACCCAGTACTTC; CDR3: CASSVSGGEETQYF
D: .; V: TRBV29-1; size: .; J: TRBJ2-7; DNA: TGCAGCGTCCTCCCGGGCACGGCGGGCGAGCAGTACTTC; CDR3: CSVLPGTAGEQYF
D: .; V: TRBV7-3; size: .; J: TRBJ1-2; DNA: TGTGCCAGCAGCTTCGGCACGGACTATGGCTACACCTTC; CDR3: CASSFGTDYGYTF
D: .; V: TRBV27; size: .; J: TRBJ2-7; DNA: TGTGCCAGCAGTAGGGGCTACGAGCAGTACTTC; CDR3: CASSRGYEQYF
D: TRBD1; V: TRBV18; size: .; J: TRBJ2-3; DNA: TGTGCCAGCTCACCCCGGACAGGTGGAAGCACAGATACGCAGTATTTT; CDR3: CASSPRTGGSTDTQYF
D: TRBD2; V: TRBV9; size: once; J: TRBJ2-1; DNA: TGTGCCAGCAGCGTAGTAGGTAGCGGGGAGTACAATGAGCAGTTCTTC; CDR3: CASSVVGSGEYNEQFF
D: .; V: TRBV2; size: .; J: TRBJ1-1; DNA: TGTGCCAGCTCTAGGACGAGTGGCACTGAAGCTTTCTTT; CDR3: CASSRTSGTEAFF
D: TRBD1; V: TRBV5-5; size: once; J: TRBJ2-2; DNA: TGTGCCAGCAGCTTGGGGCAGGGGGCCGGGGAGCTGTTTTTT; CDR3: CASSLGQGAGELFF
D: .; V: TRBV4-1; size: .; J: TRBJ1-5; DNA: TGCGCCAGCAGCCAGCCCGGTAGTGGCATAAATCAGCCCCAGCATTTT; CDR3: CASSQPGSGINQPQHF
D: TRBD1; V: TRBV19; size: .; J: TRBJ1-4; DNA: TGTGCCAGTAGTAACCACAGGGGGAGGGTTGAAAAACTGTTTTTT; CDR3: CASSNHRGRVEKLFF
D: .; V: TRBV5-4; size: few; J: TRBJ1-2; DNA: TGTGCCAGCAGACTAGGGGGTACGGCCGGCTACACCTTC; CDR3: CASRLGGTAGYTF